The present T cell receptor beta chain was sequenced within a study of molecular identifiers for immune sequencing clone quantification. Notes on the study in general: Shared barcodes on identical TCR molecules could underestimate the sizes of highly expanded clones. The study found clones above 20 RNA copies held over 99% of effector molecules and under 1% in naive cells.

Methods described previously, with TCR primers listed, were used for bulk TCR libraries. One entry per CDR3 protein results from TCRdb running MiXCR on the PCR reads. The sample holds 550,000 to 750,000 distinct CDR3 sequences, 15% to 20% seen once. This clonotype was detected a few times. The antigen remains unidentified. The CDR3 totals 15 residues. The V and J ends lost 3 bases and 7 bases, in that order; junction bases with no gene match: 8. The authors sorted naive CD8 T cells as CD8+CD4-CCR7+CD45RA+. The source of this sequence is a human donor in good health. Some libraries in this study had Jurkat cell RNA spiked in. V gene TRBV12-3 or TRBV12-4 combines with J gene TRBJ2-1; 8 nucleotides line up with TRBD2. The material sequenced was naive CD8+ T cells from blood, with Jurkat cell RNA spiked in. Specified subset: FACS-sorted CD8+CD4-CCR7+CD45RA+ naive T cells. The CDR3 DNA reads as TGTGCCAGCAGTTTTTCCGGGGGGGGAACTAATGAGCAGTTCTTC. This translates into CASSFSGGGTNEQFF.